This T cell receptor beta chain was sequenced in a study of T cells in Graves' hyperthyroidism and ophthalmopathy. About the research overall: Staff took peripheral blood when the initial diagnosis was made, before any treatment began.

Amplification yielded TCR beta CDR3 regions, with RNA transcripts as the source. With the HTBI primer set, the TCR CDR3 went through a first round of RT-PCR. Using its own MiXCR run on the multiplex PCR reads, TCRdb lists one record per CDR3 protein. This sample carries 250,000 to 300,000 distinct CDR3 sequences, roughly an eighth of them seen once, and the ten largest clones take 7% to 9%. In its sample, this clonotype was seen many times. What it binds is not known. Unmatched junction bases numbered 0, after V lost 6 bases and J lost 1 base. CDR1 is SNHLY, CDR2 FYNNEI, per germline. CDR3 size: 15 residues. General study findings and limits: Clonotypes that were expanded in thyroid above 0.001 mostly appeared in blood too. The model foresaw ophthalmopathy a median around seven months prior to onset.

The sequence came from a woman in her thirties or forties with Graves' hyperthyroidism. Sequencing was done on a sample of blood. V and J are TRBV2 and TRBJ2-1; 13 bases map to TRBD2. The CDR3 spells CASRGLAGSYNEQFF. CDR3 nucleotides: TGTGCCAGCAGGGGACTAGCGGGATCCTACAATGAGCAGTTCTTC.